This T cell receptor (beta chain) was sequenced in a study of T cell clones after liver transplantation. On the study more broadly: Third-party-reactive TCRbeta sequences from pre-transplant mixed lymphocyte reactions served as antigen-independent comparators. Tolerant meant at least one year fully off immunosuppression without liver enzymes above twice normal. Study findings and constraints: These preliminary findings come from unstandardized post-transplant sampling times.

Measured with immunoSEQ multiplex PCR; TCRdb has only the in-frame clones, and not every one. The repertoire consists of tens of thousands of clones, with around 78% occurring once and the leading ten covering less than 3%. Turning to this clone: Its target is not known.

This material consisted of CD4+ T cells from blood, taken at the 22-month timepoint. This clonotype was sampled from a human patient who received a liver transplant. Some T cells may be provided by the graft donor.

CDR3 in DNA: TGTGCCAGCTCCCCCGGGACAGCCTACAATGAGCAGTTCTTC. Protein product: CASSPGTAYNEQFF. The J gene is TRBJ2-1, the V gene TRBV9; the match to TRBD1 covers 7 bases. The length of the CDR3 is 14 residues. Germline values: CDR1 SGDLS, CDR2 YYNGEE. V dropped 7 bases and J dropped 2; count of bases not matched to a gene: 6.